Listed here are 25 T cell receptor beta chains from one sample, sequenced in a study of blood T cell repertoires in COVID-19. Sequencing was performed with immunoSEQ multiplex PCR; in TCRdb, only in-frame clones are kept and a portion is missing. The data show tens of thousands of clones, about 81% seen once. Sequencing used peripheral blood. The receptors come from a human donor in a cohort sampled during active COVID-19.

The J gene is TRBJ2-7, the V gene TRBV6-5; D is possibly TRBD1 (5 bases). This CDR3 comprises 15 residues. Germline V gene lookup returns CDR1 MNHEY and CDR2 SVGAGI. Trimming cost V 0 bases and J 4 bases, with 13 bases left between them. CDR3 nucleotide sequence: TGTGCCAGCAGTTACTCGTATACAGGTGCTTACGAGCAGTACTTC. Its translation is CASSYSYTGAYEQYF.

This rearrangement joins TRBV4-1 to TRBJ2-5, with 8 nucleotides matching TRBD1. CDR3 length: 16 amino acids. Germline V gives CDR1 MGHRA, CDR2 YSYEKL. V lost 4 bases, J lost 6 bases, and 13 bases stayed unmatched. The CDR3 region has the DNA TGCGCCAGCAGCCTAAATCAAGATGGACAGGGTCAGACCCAGTACTTC. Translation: CASSLNQDGQGQTQYF.

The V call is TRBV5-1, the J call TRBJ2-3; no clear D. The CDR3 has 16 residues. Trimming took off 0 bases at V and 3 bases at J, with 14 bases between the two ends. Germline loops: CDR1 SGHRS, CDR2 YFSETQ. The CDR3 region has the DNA TGCGCCAGCAGCTTGGGTCCCCCGGCAGGTACAGATACGCAGTATTTT. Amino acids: CASSLGPPAGTDTQYF.

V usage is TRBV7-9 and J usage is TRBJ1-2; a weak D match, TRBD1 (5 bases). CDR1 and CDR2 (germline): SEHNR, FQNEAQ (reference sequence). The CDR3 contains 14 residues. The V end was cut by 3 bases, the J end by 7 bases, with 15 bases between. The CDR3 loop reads CASSFSPGSSGYTF. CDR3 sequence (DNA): TGTGCCAGCAGCTTCAGCCCAGGGTCGAGTGGCTACACCTTC.

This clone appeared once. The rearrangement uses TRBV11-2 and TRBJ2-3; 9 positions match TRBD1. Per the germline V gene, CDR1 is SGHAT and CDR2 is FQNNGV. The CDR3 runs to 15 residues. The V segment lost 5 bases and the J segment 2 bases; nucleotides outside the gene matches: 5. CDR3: CASSRGQGLTDTQYF. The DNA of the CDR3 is TGTGCCAGCAGCCGGGGACAGGGACTCACAGATACGCAGTATTTT.

CDR3 DNA: TGTGCCAGCAGCCACGGGAGGGCGAAATCCGGGGAGCTGTTTTTT. It yields the protein CASSHGRAKSGELFF. The V gene is TRBV11-3, the J gene TRBJ2-2, with TRBD2 matching over 8 bases. Per germline, CDR1 SGHNT and CDR2 YENEEA. The CDR3 consists of 15 residues. V was clipped by 5 bases and J by 6 bases; unmatched bases: 8. Combining the CDR3 with reference TRBV11-3 and TRBJ2-2 gives the whole variable domain EAGVVQSPRYKIIEKKQPVAFWCNPISGHNTLYWYLQNLGQGPELLIRYENEEAVDDSQLPKDRFSAERLKGVDSTLKIQPAELGDSAVYLCASSHGRAKSGELFFGEGSRLTVL.

CDR3 bases: TGTGCCAGCAGCTCCTCGTGGGTAGCCCCAGATACGCAGTATTTT. It encodes CASSSSWVAPDTQYF. The chain is built from TRBV11-1 and TRBJ2-3; D gene uncertain. V was clipped by 4 bases and J by 4 bases, with 15 bases between them. Germline values: CDR1 SGHAT, CDR2 FQDESV (reference sequence). CDR3 length: 15 amino acids. Full variable domain (missing parts from reference TRBV11-1 and TRBJ2-3): EAEVAQSPRYKITEKSQAVAFWCDPISGHATLYWYRQILGQGPELLVQFQDESVVDDSQLPKDRFSAERLKGVDSTLKIQPAELGDSAMYLCASSSSWVAPDTQYFGPGTRLTVL.

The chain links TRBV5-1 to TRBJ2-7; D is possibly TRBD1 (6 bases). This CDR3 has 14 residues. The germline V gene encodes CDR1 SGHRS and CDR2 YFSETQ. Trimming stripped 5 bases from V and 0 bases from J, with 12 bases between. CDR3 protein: CASSGTPSSYEQYF. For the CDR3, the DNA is TGCGCCAGCAGTGGGACACCGAGCTCCTACGAGCAGTACTTC.

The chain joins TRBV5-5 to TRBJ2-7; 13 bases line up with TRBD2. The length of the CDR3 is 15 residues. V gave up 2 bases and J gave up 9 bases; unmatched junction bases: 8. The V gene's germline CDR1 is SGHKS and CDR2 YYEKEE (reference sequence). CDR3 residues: CASSFTSGGDGRQYF. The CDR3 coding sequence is TGTGCCAGCAGCTTCACTAGCGGGGGGGACGGTCGGCAGTACTTC.

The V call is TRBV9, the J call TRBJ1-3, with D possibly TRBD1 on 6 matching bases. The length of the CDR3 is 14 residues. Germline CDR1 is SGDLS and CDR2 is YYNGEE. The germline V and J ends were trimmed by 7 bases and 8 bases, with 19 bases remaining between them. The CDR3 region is CASCPGALEDTIYF. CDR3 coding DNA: TGTGCCAGCTGCCCAGGGGCCCTAGAGGACACCATATATTTT.

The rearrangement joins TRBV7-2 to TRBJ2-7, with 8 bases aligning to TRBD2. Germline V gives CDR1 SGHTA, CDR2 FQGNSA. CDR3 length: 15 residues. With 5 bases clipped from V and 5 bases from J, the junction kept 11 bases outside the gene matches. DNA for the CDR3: TGTGCCAGCAGCCCCTCGGGGGGGCAAGCTCACGAGCAGTACTTC. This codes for CASSPSGGQAHEQYF.

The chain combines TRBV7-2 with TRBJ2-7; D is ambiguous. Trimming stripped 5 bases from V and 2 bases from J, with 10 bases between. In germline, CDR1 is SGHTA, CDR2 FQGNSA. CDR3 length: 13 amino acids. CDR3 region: CASSLTKAYEQYF. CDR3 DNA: TGTGCCAGCAGCCTGACAAAAGCCTACGAGCAGTACTTC.

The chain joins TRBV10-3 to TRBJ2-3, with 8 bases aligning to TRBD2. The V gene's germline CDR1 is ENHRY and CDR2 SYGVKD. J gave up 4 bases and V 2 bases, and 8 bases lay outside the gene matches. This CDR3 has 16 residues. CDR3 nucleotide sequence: TGTGCCATCAGTGAGCCCGGGGGGGGGCGCGCAGATACGCAGTATTTT. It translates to CAISEPGGGRADTQYF.

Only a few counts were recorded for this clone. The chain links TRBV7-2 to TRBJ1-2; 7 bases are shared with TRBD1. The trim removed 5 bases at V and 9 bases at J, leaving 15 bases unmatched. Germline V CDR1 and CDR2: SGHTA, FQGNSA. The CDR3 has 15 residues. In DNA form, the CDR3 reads TGTGCCAGCAGCCCAAAGAGACAGGGCGGCTTTAGCTACACCTTC. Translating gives CASSPKRQGGFSYTF.

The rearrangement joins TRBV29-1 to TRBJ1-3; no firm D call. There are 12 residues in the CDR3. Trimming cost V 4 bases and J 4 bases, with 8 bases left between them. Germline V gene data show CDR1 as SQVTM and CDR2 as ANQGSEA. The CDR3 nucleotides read TGCAGCGTTGCGGAGGACGGAAACACCATATATTTT. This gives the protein CSVAEDGNTIYF.

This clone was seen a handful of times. The CDR3 sequence is CASKDFISYEQYF. In DNA, the CDR3 is TGTGCCAGCAAGGACTTCATATCCTACGAGCAGTACTTC. V and J are TRBV12-3 or TRBV12-4 and TRBJ2-7; perhaps TRBD2 as D (5 bases). V was clipped by 7 bases and J by 1 base, with 11 bases between them. The CDR3 spans 13 residues.

The CDR3 DNA reads as TGTGCCAGCAGTGCCTCCTCTAGCGGGGCCTCCTACAATGAGCAGTTCTTC. Amino acids: CASSASSSGASYNEQFF. The V and J genes are TRBV6-1 and TRBJ2-1, with TRBD2 matching 9 bases. The CDR3 length is 17 residues. Germline CDR1 is MNHNS and CDR2 is SASEGT. V lost 4 bases to trimming and J lost 0 bases; unmatched junction nucleotides: 7.

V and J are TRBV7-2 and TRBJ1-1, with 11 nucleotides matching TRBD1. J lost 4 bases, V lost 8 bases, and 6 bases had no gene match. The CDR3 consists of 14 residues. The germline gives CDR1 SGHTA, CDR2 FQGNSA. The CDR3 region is CASSDRGRITEAFF. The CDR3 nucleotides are TGTGCCAGCTCGGACAGGGGGCGAATCACTGAAGCTTTCTTT.

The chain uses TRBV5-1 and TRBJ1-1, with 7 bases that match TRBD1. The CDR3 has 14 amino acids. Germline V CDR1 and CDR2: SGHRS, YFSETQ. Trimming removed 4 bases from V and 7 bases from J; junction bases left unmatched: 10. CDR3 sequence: CASSTGELRGEAFF. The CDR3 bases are TGCGCCAGCAGCACAGGGGAGTTGAGAGGTGAAGCTTTCTTT.

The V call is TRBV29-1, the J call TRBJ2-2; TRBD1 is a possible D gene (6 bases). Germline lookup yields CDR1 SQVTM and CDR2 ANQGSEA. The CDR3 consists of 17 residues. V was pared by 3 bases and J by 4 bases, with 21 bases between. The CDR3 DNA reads TGCAGCGTTGAGTTCGGGCGCAGGGGAATACTCACCGGGGAGCTGTTTTTT. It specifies CSVEFGRRGILTGELFF.

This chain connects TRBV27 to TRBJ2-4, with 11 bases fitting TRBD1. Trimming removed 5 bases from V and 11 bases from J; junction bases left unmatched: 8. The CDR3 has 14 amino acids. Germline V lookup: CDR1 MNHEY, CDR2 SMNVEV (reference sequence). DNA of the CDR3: TGTGCCAGCAGTCCCGGACAGGGGGCGTTGGTTCAGTACTTC. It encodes CASSPGQGALVQYF.

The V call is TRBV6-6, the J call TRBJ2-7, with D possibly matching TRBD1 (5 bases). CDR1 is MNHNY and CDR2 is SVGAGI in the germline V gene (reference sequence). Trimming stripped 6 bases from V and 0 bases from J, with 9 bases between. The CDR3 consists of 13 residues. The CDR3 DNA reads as TGTGCCAGCAGAACGGACACCTCCTACGAGCAGTACTTC. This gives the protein CASRTDTSYEQYF.

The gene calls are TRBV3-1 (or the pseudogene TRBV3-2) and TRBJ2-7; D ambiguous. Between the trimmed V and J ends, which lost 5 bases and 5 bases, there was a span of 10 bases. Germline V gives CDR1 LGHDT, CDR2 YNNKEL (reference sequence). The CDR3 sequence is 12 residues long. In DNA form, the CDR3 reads TGTGCCAGCAGCGGTGGTTGGCACGAGCAGTACTTC. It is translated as CASSGGWHEQYF.

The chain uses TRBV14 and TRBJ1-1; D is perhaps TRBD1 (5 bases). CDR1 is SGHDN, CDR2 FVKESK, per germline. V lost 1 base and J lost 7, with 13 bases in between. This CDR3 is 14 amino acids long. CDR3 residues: CASSQVVAGLEAFF. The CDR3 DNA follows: TGTGCCAGCAGCCAAGTGGTCGCGGGACTTGAAGCTTTCTTT. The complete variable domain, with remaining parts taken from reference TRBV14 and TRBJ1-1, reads EAGVTQFPSHSVIEKGQTVTLRCDPISGHDNLYWYRRVMGKEIKFLLHFVKESKQDESGMPNNRFLAERTGGTYSTLKVQPAELEDSGVYFCASSQVVAGLEAFFGQGTRLTVV.

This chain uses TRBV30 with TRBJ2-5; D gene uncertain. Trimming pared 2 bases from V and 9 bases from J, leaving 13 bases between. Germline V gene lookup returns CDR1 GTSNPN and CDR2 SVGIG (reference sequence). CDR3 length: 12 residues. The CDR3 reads CAWSMAPRAQYF. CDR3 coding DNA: TGTGCCTGGAGTATGGCCCCTCGGGCCCAGTACTTC.